What follows are 26 T cell receptor beta chains derived from one specimen sequenced in a study of T-cell memory formation after mild COVID-19. TCRdb independently ran MiXCR on the 5' RACE reads; one entry per CDR3 protein. The table lists about 400,000 distinct CDR3 sequences, 20% to 30% of them singletons, with 8.5% to 9% in the top ten. Source material: PBMCs or a T cell subset sorted from them (not recorded which). These receptors were taken from an adult woman who had mild COVID-19 (a few samples of this study predate the infection). Cell type and time point are not known.

V and J are TRBV24-1 and TRBJ1-5, with TRBD1 as a possible D gene (6 bases). This CDR3 comprises 12 residues. The V end was cut by 8 bases, the J end by 12 bases, with 16 bases between. Germline V gene data show CDR1 as KGHDR and CDR2 as SFDVKD. The CDR3 nucleotides are TGTGCCACCACCGATTACACAGGGAACCAGCATTTT. Residues: CATTDYTGNQHF.

The rearrangement joins TRBV12-3 or TRBV12-4 to TRBJ1-5; D is unresolved. Trimming stripped 7 bases from V and 5 bases from J, with 12 bases between. This CDR3 contains 13 residues. Written as DNA, the CDR3 is TGTGCCAGCACCTCCCATCCGGATCAGCCCCAGCATTTT. This encodes CASTSHPDQPQHF.

Only a few counts were recorded for this clonotype. The chain joins TRBV10-3 to TRBJ2-2, with D perhaps matching TRBD2 (7 bases). The CDR3 contains 16 residues. CDR1 and CDR2 from the germline V gene are ENHRY and SYGVKD. V lost 4 bases to trimming and J lost 3 bases, with 15 bases between them. The CDR3 sequence is CAISGGGEVDTGELFF. DNA of the CDR3: TGTGCCATCAGTGGAGGGGGGGAAGTTGACACCGGGGAGCTGTTTTTT.

This chain connects TRBV24-1 to TRBJ2-1; 15 positions match TRBD2. Germline V gives CDR1 KGHDR, CDR2 SFDVKD. CDR3 length: 15 residues. J lost 9 bases, V lost 5 bases, and 4 bases had no gene match. The CDR3 DNA follows: TGTGCCACCAGTGGGACTAGCGGGAGGGCTAGTGAGCAGTTCTTC. It yields the protein CATSGTSGRASEQFF.

This chain joins TRBV20-1 and TRBJ1-2; a weak D match, TRBD1 (5 bases). Per the germline V gene, CDR1 is DFQATT and CDR2 is SNEGSKA (reference sequence). V shed 6 bases and J shed 8 bases, with 10 bases lying between them. CDR3 size: 10 residues. The CDR3 nucleotides are TGCAGTGCACTGGACATCGGCTACACCTTC. Protein sequence: CSALDIGYTF.

V gene TRBV5-1 combines with J gene TRBJ1-2; 10 nucleotides match TRBD1. The germline V gene has CDR1 SGHRS and CDR2 YFSETQ. The CDR3 consists of 14 residues. The J segment lost 5 bases and the V segment lost 3 bases, leaving 4 bases of the junction unmatched. In nucleotides, the CDR3 is TGCGCCAGCAGCTCGGGACAGGGGATTTATGGCTACACCTTC. Translation gives CASSSGQGIYGYTF. Full variable domain (remainder filled in from reference TRBV5-1 and TRBJ1-2): KAGVTQTPRYLIKTRGQQVTLSCSPISGHRSVSWYQQTPGQGLQFLFEYFSETQRNKGNFPGRFSGRQFSNSRSEMNVSTLELGDSALYLCASSSGQGIYGYTFGSGTRLTVV.

This clonotype was counted only a few times. The chain has TRBV7-8 and TRBJ2-7; 7 nucleotides align to TRBD2. Germline V lookup: CDR1 SGHVS, CDR2 FQNEAQ. This CDR3 has 15 residues. The junction had 3 bases not matched to a gene; V was cut back by 1 base and J by 0 bases. CDR3 amino acids: CASSLGLADSYEQYF. The CDR3 DNA reads as TGTGCCAGCAGCTTAGGCCTAGCGGACTCCTACGAGCAGTACTTC.

There are a few counts of this clonotype. V usage is TRBV12-3 or TRBV12-4 and J usage is TRBJ1-2; D uncertain. The germline V and J ends were trimmed by 1 base and 8 bases, with 11 bases remaining between them. The CDR3 spans 13 residues. The CDR3: CASSLGTARGYTF. CDR3 DNA sequence: TGTGCCAGCAGTTTAGGGACGGCTCGCGGCTACACCTTC.

This clonotype was seen a single time. The chain employs TRBV11-3 and TRBJ2-7; 7 positions match TRBD1. Looked up from germline, CDR1 is SGHNT and CDR2 is YENEEA. This CDR3 has 14 amino acids. V gave up 5 bases and J gave up 4 bases; unmatched junction bases: 8. CDR3 DNA: TGTGCCAGCAGCCAAGACAGGGCCGGGTACGAGCAGTACTTC. This encodes CASSQDRAGYEQYF.

This clonotype was detected only a few times. The V gene is TRBV12-3 or TRBV12-4, the J gene TRBJ1-4; 7 bases are a match to TRBD1. The length of the CDR3 is 11 residues. The J segment lost 13 bases and the V segment lost 1 base, leaving 0 bases of the junction unmatched. CDR3 bases: TGTGCCAGCAGTTTAGGACAGGGACTGTTTTTT. Its translation: CASSLGQGLFF.

This clonotype was picked up a small number of times. This chain joins TRBV5-6 and TRBJ2-7; perhaps D is TRBD1 or TRBD2 (5 bases each). The CDR3 totals 13 residues. CDR1 and CDR2 from the germline V gene are SGHDT and YYEEEE. The ends were cut back, 6 bases at V and 6 bases at J, with 16 bases in the middle. The CDR3 loop is CASNRGSKGEQYF. CDR3 DNA sequence: TGTGCCAGCAACCGGGGCTCTAAGGGCGAGCAGTACTTC.

This clonotype occurred many times. The chain recombines TRBV18 with TRBJ1-3; no reliable D call. The V gene lost 0 bases and the J gene lost 4 bases, with 1 base spanning the gap. Germline-derived CDR1 and CDR2 are KGHSH and LQKENI. The length of the CDR3 is 12 residues. The CDR3 region is CASSPPGNTIYF. The CDR3, as DNA: TGTGCCAGCTCACCACCAGGAAACACCATATATTTT.

The chain uses TRBV7-2 and TRBJ1-4, with 7 nucleotides matching TRBD1. The CDR3 consists of 15 residues. V shed 5 bases, J shed 8 bases, and the junction held 11 bases outside the gene matches. Germline V lookup: CDR1 SGHTA, CDR2 FQGNSA. CDR3 DNA: TGTGCCAGCAGCCCTAGGGGGCGTTTCGGGGAAAAACTGTTTTTT. Translating it yields CASSPRGRFGEKLFF.

This rearrangement joins TRBV7-2 to TRBJ1-2, with unresolved D. Germline CDR1 reads SGHTA; CDR2 reads FQGNSA. The CDR3 has 14 amino acids. Trimming removed 7 bases at V and 2 bases at J, with 14 bases between. Here the CDR3 reads CASTLGRANYGYTF. In DNA form, the CDR3 reads TGTGCCAGCACCCTTGGCCGGGCCAACTATGGCTACACCTTC.

This clonotype appeared a few times. J is TRBJ1-1 and V is TRBV20-1; the D gene is possibly TRBD1 (5 bases). The V and J ends lost 0 bases and 4 bases respectively, with 18 bases between them. Germline lookup yields CDR1 DFQATT and CDR2 SNEGSKA (reference sequence). This CDR3 has 16 amino acids. CDR3 protein: CSARDWPWGRGTEAFF. The CDR3 nucleotides are TGCAGTGCTAGAGATTGGCCGTGGGGTAGGGGCACTGAAGCTTTCTTT.

The sample holds a few counts of this clonotype. The chain carries TRBV6-6 and TRBJ2-7; D tentatively fits TRBD1 or TRBD2 (5 bases each). V lost 6 bases to trimming and J lost 6 bases, with 12 bases between them. The CDR3 sequence is 12 residues long. Germline CDR1 MNHNY, CDR2 SVGAGI (reference sequence). The CDR3: CASSRPGAEQYF. The CDR3 DNA is TGTGCCAGCAGCCGCCCCGGGGCCGAGCAGTACTTC.

The chain has TRBV20-1 and TRBJ2-1; D possibly corresponds to TRBD1 (5 bases). V lost 6 bases and J 6 bases, leaving 12 bases between the germline ends. Germline V gene lookup returns CDR1 DFQATT and CDR2 SNEGSKA (reference sequence). The CDR3 consists of 12 residues. In DNA form, the CDR3 reads TGCAGTGCGAGTGGGGCCCGCAATGAGCAGTTCTTC. It translates to CSASGARNEQFF.

This clonotype was counted between two and nine times. V is TRBV10-3 and J is TRBJ2-3, with D maybe TRBD2 (5 bases). Trimming shortened V by 0 bases and J by 4 bases, and 14 bases separated the two germline ends. This CDR3 spans 16 amino acids. CDR1 ENHRY and CDR2 SYGVKD come from the germline V gene. The CDR3 is CAISESRWQEADTQYF. The CDR3 nucleotides read TGTGCCATCAGTGAGTCTCGATGGCAGGAGGCAGATACGCAGTATTTT.

This rearrangement joins TRBV5-1 to TRBJ1-4; no clear D gene. The germline CDR1 and CDR2 sequences are SGHRS and YFSETQ. The CDR3 is 14 amino acids. V gave up 1 base and J gave up 7 bases, with 11 bases separating them. CDR3 sequence (DNA): TGCGCCAGCAGCTTGCCGGATCCTCTTGAAAAACTGTTTTTT. This translates into CASSLPDPLEKLFF.

This chain links TRBV6-6 with TRBJ2-3; 7 positions agree with TRBD2. The length of the CDR3 is 15 residues. CDR1 is MNHNY and CDR2 is SVGAGI in the germline V gene (reference sequence). The J segment lost 3 bases and the V segment lost 6 bases, leaving 9 bases of the junction unmatched. The CDR3 is CASSPLGGRTDTQYF. CDR3 sequence (DNA): TGTGCCAGCAGCCCCCTCGGGGGGAGGACAGATACGCAGTATTTT.

The rearrangement joins TRBV11-1 to TRBJ1-6; D is possibly TRBD1 (6 bases). CDR1 is SGHAT, CDR2 FQDESV, per germline (reference sequence). V was pared by 4 bases and J by 5 bases, with 9 bases between. The CDR3 length is 14 residues. CDR3 amino acids: CASSSRGNNSPLHF. For the CDR3, the DNA is TGTGCCAGCAGCTCCAGGGGTAATAATTCACCCCTCCACTTT.

This clonotype was picked up a small number of times. The J gene is TRBJ2-1, the V gene TRBV4-3; 10 nucleotides align to TRBD2. CDR1 LGHNA and CDR2 YSLEER come from the germline V gene. This CDR3 is built from 19 residues. The junction had 11 bases not matched to a gene; V was cut back by 3 bases and J by 0 bases. In DNA form, the CDR3 reads TGCGCCAGCAGCCAGGCTCTAGCGGGAGTAGTCCGCTCCTACAATGAGCAGTTCTTC. Its translation is CASSQALAGVVRSYNEQFF.

This clonotype was counted only a few times. The CDR3 DNA is TGTGCCATCAGTGACCCGGGACACCCGAACACTGAAGCTTTCTTT. Amino acid sequence: CAISDPGHPNTEAFF. J is TRBJ1-1 and V is TRBV10-3; tentative D call: TRBD1 (6 bases). The V gene lost 3 bases and the J gene lost 1 base, with 12 bases spanning the gap. CDR1 is ENHRY, CDR2 SYGVKD, per germline. The CDR3 spans 15 residues.

Only a few counts were recorded for this clonotype. The chain couples TRBV14 to TRBJ2-6; TRBD2 aligns across 9 bases. The V gene's germline CDR1 is SGHDN and CDR2 FVKESK. The trim removed 3 bases at V and 0 bases at J, leaving 15 bases unmatched. The CDR3 totals 21 residues. The CDR3 here is CASSQSAPLAGAFSGANVLTF. CDR3 bases: TGTGCCAGCAGCCAGTCAGCCCCCTTAGCGGGGGCCTTCTCTGGGGCCAACGTCCTGACTTTC.

This clonotype has ten or more counts. J is TRBJ1-2 and V is TRBV12-3 or TRBV12-4; no clear D gene. V lost 3 bases and J 5 bases, leaving 10 bases between the germline ends. The CDR3 length is 13 residues. CDR3 protein: CASSLTDGYGYTF. CDR3 in DNA: TGTGCCAGCAGTTTGACGGACGGGTATGGCTACACCTTC.

The V and J genes are TRBV5-1 and TRBJ1-3; a possible D gene is TRBD1 (6 bases). Per the germline V gene, CDR1 is SGHRS and CDR2 is YFSETQ. There are 13 residues in the CDR3. Trimming cost V 7 bases and J 4 bases, with 12 bases left between them. The CDR3 DNA is TGCGCCAGCCGATCAGGGGAAGGAAACACCATATATTTT. As protein: CASRSGEGNTIYF.